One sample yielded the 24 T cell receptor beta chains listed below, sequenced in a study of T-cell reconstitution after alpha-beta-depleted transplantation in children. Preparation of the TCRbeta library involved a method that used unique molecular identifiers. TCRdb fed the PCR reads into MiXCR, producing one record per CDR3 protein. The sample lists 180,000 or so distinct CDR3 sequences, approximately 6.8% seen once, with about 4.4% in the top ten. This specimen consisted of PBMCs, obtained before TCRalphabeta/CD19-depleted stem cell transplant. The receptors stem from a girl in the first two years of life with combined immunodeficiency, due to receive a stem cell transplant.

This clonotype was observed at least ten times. The DNA for the CDR3 is TGTGCCAGCTCACCAAGAATACAGGGAGTAGAAGCTTTCTTT. This encodes CASSPRIQGVEAFF. The chain combines TRBV18 with TRBJ1-1; D possibly corresponds to TRBD1 (6 bases). This CDR3 contains 14 residues. CDR1 and CDR2 from the germline V gene are KGHSH and LQKENI. Trimming shortened V by 2 bases and J by 8 bases, and 15 bases separated the two germline ends.

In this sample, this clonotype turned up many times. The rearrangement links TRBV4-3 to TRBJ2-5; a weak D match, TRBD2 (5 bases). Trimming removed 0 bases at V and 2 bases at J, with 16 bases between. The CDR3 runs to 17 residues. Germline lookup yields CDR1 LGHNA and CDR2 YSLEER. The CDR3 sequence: CASSQDRELLGQETQYF. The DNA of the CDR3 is TGCGCCAGCAGCCAAGATCGGGAACTCCTCGGACAAGAGACCCAGTACTTC.

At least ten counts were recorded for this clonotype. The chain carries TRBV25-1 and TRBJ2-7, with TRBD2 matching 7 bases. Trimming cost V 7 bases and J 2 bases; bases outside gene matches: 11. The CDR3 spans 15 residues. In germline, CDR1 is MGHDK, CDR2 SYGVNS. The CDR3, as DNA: TGTGCCAGCACCCCCCCCGGACTAGATACCTACGAGCAGTACTTC. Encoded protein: CASTPPGLDTYEQYF.

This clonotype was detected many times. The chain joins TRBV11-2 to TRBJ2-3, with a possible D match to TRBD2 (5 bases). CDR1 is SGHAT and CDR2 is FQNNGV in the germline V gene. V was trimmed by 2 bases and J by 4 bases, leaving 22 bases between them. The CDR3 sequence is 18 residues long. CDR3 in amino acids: CASSLYPTLGWKSDTQYF. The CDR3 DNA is TGTGCCAGCAGCTTATATCCGACACTAGGATGGAAATCAGATACGCAGTATTTT.

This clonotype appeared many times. CDR3 in amino acids: CASRTPETDTQYF. CDR3 coding DNA: TGTGCCAGCAGAACTCCGGAGACAGATACGCAGTATTTT. The chain links TRBV12-3 or TRBV12-4 to TRBJ2-3; no reliable D call. Trimming cost V 6 bases and J 3 bases, with 10 bases left between them. The length of the CDR3 is 13 residues.

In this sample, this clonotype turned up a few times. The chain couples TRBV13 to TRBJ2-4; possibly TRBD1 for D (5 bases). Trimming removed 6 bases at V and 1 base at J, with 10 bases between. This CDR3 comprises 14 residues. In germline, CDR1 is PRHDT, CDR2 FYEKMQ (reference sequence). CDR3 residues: CASSHPGAKNIQYF. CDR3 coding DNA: TGTGCCAGCAGTCACCCAGGGGCCAAAAACATTCAGTACTTC.

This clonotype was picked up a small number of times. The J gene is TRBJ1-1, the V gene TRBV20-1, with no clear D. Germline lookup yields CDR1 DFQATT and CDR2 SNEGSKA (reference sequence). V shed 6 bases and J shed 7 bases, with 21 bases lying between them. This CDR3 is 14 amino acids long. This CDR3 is CSASRTAGVGEAFF. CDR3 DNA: TGCAGTGCCTCGAGGACGGCTGGAGTGGGTGAAGCTTTCTTT.

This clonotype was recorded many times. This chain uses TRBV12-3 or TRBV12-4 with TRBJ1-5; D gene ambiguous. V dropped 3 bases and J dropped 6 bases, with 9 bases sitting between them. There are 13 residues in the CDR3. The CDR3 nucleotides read TGTGCCAGCAGTTTTGGCAGTACTCAGCCCCAGCATTTT. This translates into CASSFGSTQPQHF.

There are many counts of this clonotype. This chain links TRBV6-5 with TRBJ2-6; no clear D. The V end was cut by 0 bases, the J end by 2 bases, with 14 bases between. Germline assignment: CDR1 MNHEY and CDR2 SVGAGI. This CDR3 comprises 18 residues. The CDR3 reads CASSYSSTRLAGANVLTF. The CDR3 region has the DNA TGTGCCAGCAGTTACTCTTCCACCAGGTTAGCTGGGGCCAACGTCCTGACTTTC.

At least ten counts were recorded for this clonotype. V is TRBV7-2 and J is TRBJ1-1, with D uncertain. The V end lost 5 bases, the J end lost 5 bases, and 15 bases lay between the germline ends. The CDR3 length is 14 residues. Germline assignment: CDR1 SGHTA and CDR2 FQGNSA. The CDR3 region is CASSQPLGLTEAFF. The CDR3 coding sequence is TGTGCCAGCAGCCAACCTTTAGGTCTGACTGAAGCTTTCTTT.

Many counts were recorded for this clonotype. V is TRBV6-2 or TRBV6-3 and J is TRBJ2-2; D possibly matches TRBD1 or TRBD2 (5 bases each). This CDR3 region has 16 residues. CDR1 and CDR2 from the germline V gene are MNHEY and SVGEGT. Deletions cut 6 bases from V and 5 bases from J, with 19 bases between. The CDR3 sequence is CASRTGTRAFTGELFF. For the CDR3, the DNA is TGTGCCAGCAGGACTGGGACCAGAGCCTTTACCGGGGAGCTGTTTTTT.

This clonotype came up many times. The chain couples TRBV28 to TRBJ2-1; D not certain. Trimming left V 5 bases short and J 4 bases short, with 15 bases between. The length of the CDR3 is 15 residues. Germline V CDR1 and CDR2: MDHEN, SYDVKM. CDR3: CASSPTGIQYNEQFF. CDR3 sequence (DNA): TGTGCCAGCAGTCCAACGGGTATTCAATACAATGAGCAGTTCTTC.

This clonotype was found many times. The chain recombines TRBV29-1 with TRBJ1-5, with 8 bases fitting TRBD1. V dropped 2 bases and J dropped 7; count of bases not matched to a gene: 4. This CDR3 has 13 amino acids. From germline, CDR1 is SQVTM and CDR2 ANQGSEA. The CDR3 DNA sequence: TGCAGCGTTGAACAGGGGGCTGGACAGCCCCAGCATTTT. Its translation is CSVEQGAGQPQHF.

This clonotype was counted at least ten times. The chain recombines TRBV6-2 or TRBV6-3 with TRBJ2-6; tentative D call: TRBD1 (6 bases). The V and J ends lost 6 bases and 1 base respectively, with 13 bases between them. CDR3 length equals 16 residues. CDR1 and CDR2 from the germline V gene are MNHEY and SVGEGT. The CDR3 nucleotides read TGTGCCAGCAGCCCCCCAAGGGGGTCTGGGGCCAACGTCCTGACTTTC. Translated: CASSPPRGSGANVLTF.

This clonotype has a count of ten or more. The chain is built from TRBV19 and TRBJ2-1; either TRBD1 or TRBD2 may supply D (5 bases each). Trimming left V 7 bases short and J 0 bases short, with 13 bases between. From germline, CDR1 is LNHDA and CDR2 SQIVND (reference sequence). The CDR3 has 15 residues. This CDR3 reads CASTPGRSSYNEQFF. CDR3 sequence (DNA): TGTGCCAGTACCCCGGGGCGGAGCTCCTACAATGAGCAGTTCTTC.

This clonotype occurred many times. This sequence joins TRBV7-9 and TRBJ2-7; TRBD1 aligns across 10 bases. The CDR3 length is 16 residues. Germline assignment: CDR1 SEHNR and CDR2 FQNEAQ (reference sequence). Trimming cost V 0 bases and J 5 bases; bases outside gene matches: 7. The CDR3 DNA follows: TGTGCCAGCAGCTTAGCGCTGGGACAGGGGCTCGACGAGCAGTACTTC. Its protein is CASSLALGQGLDEQYF.

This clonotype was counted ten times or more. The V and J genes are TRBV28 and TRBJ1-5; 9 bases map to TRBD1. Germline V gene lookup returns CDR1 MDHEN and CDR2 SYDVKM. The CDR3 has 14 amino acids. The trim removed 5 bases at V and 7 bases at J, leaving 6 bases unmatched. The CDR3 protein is CASSPDRGGQPQHF. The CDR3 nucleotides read TGTGCCAGCAGTCCGGACAGGGGCGGCCAGCCCCAGCATTTT.

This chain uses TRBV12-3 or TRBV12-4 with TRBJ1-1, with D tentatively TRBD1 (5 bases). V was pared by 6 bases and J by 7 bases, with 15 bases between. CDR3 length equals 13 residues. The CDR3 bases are TGTGCCAGCAGGTATGACCGGGACCTTGAAGCTTTCTTT. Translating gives CASRYDRDLEAFF.

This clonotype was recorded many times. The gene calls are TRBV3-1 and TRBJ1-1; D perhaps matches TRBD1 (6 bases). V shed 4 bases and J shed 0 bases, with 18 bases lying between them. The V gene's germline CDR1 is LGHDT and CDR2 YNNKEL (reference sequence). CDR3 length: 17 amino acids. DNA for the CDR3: TGTGCCAGCAGCCTATACAGGGATGGACCACTGAACACTGAAGCTTTCTTT. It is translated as CASSLYRDGPLNTEAFF.

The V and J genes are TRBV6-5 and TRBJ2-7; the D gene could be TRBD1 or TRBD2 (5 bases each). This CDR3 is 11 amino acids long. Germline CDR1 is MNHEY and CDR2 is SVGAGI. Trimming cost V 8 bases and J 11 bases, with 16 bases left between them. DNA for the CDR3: TGTGCCAGCGGTCCCCGCCGGGACGAGTACTTC. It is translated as CASGPRRDEYF.

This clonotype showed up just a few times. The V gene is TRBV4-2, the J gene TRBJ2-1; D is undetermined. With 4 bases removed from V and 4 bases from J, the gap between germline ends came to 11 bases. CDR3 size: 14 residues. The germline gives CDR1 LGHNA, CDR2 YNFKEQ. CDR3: CASSPPEGYNEQFF. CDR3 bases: TGTGCCAGCAGCCCCCCAGAAGGTTACAATGAGCAGTTCTTC.

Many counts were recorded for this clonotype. The CDR3 DNA is TGCAGCGTAGGGGGGAGCTCCTACGAGCAGTACTTC. As protein: CSVGGSSYEQYF. The V call is TRBV29-1, the J call TRBJ2-7; D is possibly TRBD1 or TRBD2 (6 bases each). V gave up 6 bases and J gave up 0 bases, with 9 bases separating them. This CDR3 is built from 12 residues. The germline V gene encodes CDR1 SQVTM and CDR2 ANQGSEA.

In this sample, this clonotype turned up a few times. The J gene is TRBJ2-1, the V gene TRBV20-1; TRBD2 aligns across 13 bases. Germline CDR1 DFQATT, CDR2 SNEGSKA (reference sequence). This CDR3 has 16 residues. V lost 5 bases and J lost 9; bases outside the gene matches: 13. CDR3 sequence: CSAPSLTSGGASEQFF. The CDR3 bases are TGCAGTGCTCCCTCTCTTACTAGCGGGGGGGCCAGTGAGCAGTTCTTC.

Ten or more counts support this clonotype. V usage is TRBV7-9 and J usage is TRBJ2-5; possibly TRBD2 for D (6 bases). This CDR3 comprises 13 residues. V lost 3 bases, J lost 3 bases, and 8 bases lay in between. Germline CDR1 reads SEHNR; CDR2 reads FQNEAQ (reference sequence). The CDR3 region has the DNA TGTGCCAGCAGCTTTGGAGGGAAAGAGACCCAGTACTTC. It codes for CASSFGGKETQYF.